This T cell receptor beta chain was obtained from a study of technical replicates of blood from a handful of donors. Sequencing was performed with immunoSEQ multiplex PCR; in TCRdb, only in-frame clones are kept and a portion is missing. The sample shows 75,000 to 90,000 clones, about 92% of them seen only once. The CDR3 runs 14 residues. Germline trimming cut 3 bases from V and 0 bases from J; bases unmatched to any gene: 2. Germline CDR1 reads LNHDA; CDR2 reads SQIVND (reference sequence). Input material: T cells isolated from PBMCs. The source of this sequence is a human donor in good health. The chain carries TRBV19 and TRBJ2-7; 7 positions match TRBD2. For the CDR3, the DNA is TGTGCCAGTAGTATTCTAGCGGCCTCCTACGAGCAGTACTTC. This sequence encodes CASSILAASYEQYF. The full variable domain, rest sourced from reference TRBV19 and TRBJ2-7, is DGGITQSPKYLFRKEGQNVTLSCEQNLNHDAMYWYRQDPGQGLRLIYYSQIVNDFQKGDIAEGYSVSREKKESFPLTVTSAQKNPTAFYLCASSILAASYEQYFGPGTRLTVT.